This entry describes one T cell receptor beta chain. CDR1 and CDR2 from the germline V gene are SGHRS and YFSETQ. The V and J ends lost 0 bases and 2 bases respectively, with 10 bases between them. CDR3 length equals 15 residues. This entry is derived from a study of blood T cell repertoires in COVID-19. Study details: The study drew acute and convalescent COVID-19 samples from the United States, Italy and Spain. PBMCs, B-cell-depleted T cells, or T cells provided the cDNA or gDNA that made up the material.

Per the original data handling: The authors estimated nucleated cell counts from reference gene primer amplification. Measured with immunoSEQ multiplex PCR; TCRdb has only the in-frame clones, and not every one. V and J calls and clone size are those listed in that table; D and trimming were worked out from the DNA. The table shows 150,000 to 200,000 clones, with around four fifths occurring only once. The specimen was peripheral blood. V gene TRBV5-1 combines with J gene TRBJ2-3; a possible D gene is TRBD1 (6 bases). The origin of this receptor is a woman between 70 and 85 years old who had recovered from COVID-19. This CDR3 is CASSLVGDTTDTQYF. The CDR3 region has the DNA TGCGCCAGCAGCTTGGTTGGGGACACCACAGATACGCAGTATTTT. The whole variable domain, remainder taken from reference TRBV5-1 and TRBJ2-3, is KAGVTQTPRYLIKTRGQQVTLSCSPISGHRSVSWYQQTPGQGLQFLFEYFSETQRNKGNFPGRFSGRQFSNSRSEMNVSTLELGDSALYLCASSLVGDTTDTQYFGPGTRLTVL.